The clone carrying this T cell receptor (beta chain) was picked up a small number of times. No antigen is known for it. This record belongs to a study of beta chain features in type 1 diabetes. Looking at the study overall: Investigators examined 107,917,701 sorted cells across all samples. General study results and limits: For Type 1 diabetes patients, all four CD4+ subsets carried TCRB CDR3s that were moderately but significantly shorter. cDNA-based reads could over-represent cells with high TCR expression.

Expressed TCRB transcripts were sequenced, since all the RNA that had been isolated was reverse transcribed. Profiled with immunoSEQ multiplex PCR; TCRdb holds only in-frame clones, not every one. This sample has almost 350,000 clones, with approximately 10% found just once. The CDR3 is made up of 15 amino acids. The germline CDR1 and CDR2 sequences are SNHLY and FYNNEI. The junction had 7 bases not matched to a gene; V was cut back by 4 bases and J by 5 bases. Each of the CD4+ naive, central memory, regulatory and stem cell-like memory populations was sorted via CD45RO/CCR7/CD25/CD127/CD95/CD27. Purity exceeding 95% was reached by all sorted populations.

Sequencing input: central memory CD4+ T cells from blood. The receptor's source is a man aged 25-45 years with type 1 diabetes. V and J are TRBV2 and TRBJ2-3, with TRBD1 matching 9 bases. The CDR3: CASSVQGAQQDTQYF. Here the CDR3 DNA reads TGTGCCAGCAGTGTACAGGGGGCGCAACAAGATACGCAGTATTTT.